This T cell receptor beta chain is drawn from a study of OX40 agonist ivuxolimab in advanced cancers. Study-wide findings and caveats: On average, CD8+ T cells showed a greater number of expanded clones than CD4+. At 0.1 to 3.0 mg/kg and by week 6, clonal expansion occurred in CD4+ and CD8+ blood T cells.

Profiled with immunoSEQ multiplex PCR; TCRdb holds only in-frame clones, not every one. Here the sample spans 45,000 to 55,000 clones, about 88% being singletons. A note on this clone: The antigen is undetermined.

Germline assignment: CDR1 MNHEY and CDR2 SVGAGI. The CDR3 has 13 residues. V lost 6 bases, J lost 9 bases, and 9 bases stayed unmatched. Source: CD4+ or CD8+ T cells sorted from blood, taken in a trial of the OX40 agonist ivuxolimab. The source is an adult with an advanced solid tumor such as melanoma, head and neck, liver or kidney cancer. This chain uses TRBV6-5 with TRBJ2-5; 8 bases line up with TRBD1. The CDR3 DNA is TGTGCCAGCAGCCGAGGACAGGGCCTGGCCCAGTACTTC. Amino acids: CASSRGQGLAQYF.